Below, 32 T cell receptor beta chains from the same sample are listed, as sequenced in a study of OX40 agonist ivuxolimab in advanced cancers. Sequencing used immunoSEQ multiplex PCR; TCRdb keeps in-frame clones, though not all of them. The sample consists of 77,000 or so clones, just over 90% of them appearing once. The sequencing used CD4+ or CD8+ T cells sorted from blood, collected in a trial of the OX40 agonist ivuxolimab. Every receptor here comes from an adult with an advanced solid tumor such as melanoma, head and neck, liver or kidney cancer.

The rearrangement links TRBV28 to TRBJ1-6; 10 bases match TRBD1. The junction had 13 bases not matched to a gene; V was cut back by 2 bases and J by 9 bases. The CDR3 totals 18 residues. CDR1 MDHEN and CDR2 SYDVKM come from the germline V gene. DNA of the CDR3: TGTGCCAGCAGTTTACCACCGATAGGGACAGGGGTAGGTTCACCCCTCCACTTT. Its translation: CASSLPPIGTGVGSPLHF.

V gene TRBV5-6 combines with J gene TRBJ1-3, with 7 positions matching TRBD1. Germline-derived CDR1 and CDR2 are SGHDT and YYEEEE. This CDR3 is 15 amino acids long. The junction had 5 bases not matched to a gene; V was cut back by 5 bases and J by 0 bases. This chain's CDR3 is CASSGTVNSGNTIYF. The CDR3 nucleotides read TGTGCCAGCAGTGGGACAGTCAACTCTGGAAACACCATATATTTT. The full variable domain, its missing parts supplied by reference TRBV5-6 and TRBJ1-3, is DAGVTQSPTHLIKTRGQQVTLRCSPKSGHDTVSWYQQALGQGPQFIFQYYEEEERQRGNFPDRFSGHQFPNYSSELNVNALLLGDSALYLCASSGTVNSGNTIYFGEGSWLTVV.

The genes are TRBV15 and TRBJ2-7; the D call may be TRBD1 or TRBD2 (5 bases each). Trimming shortened V by 0 bases and J by 4 bases, and 13 bases separated the two germline ends. This CDR3 spans 15 amino acids. The germline CDR1 and CDR2 sequences are LNHNV and YYDKDF (reference sequence). The DNA for the CDR3 is TGTGCCACCAGCAGAGAAAGGGGAGTCGGGTACGAGCAGTACTTC. The encoded protein is CATSRERGVGYEQYF.

The J gene is TRBJ2-1, the V gene TRBV6-6; D ambiguous. Trimming removed 7 bases from V and 0 bases from J, with 13 bases in between. There are 15 residues in the CDR3. Germline V CDR1 and CDR2: MNHNY, SVGAGI (reference sequence). The CDR3 DNA sequence: TGTGCCAGCAAGATAAAGCCTAGCTCCTACAATGAGCAGTTCTTC. Its translation: CASKIKPSSYNEQFF.

The chain joins TRBV11-3 to TRBJ1-2; D is unclear. This CDR3 has 13 amino acids. Germline CDR1 is SGHNT and CDR2 is YENEEA. V lost 6 bases to trimming and J lost 6 bases, with 14 bases between them. In nucleotides, the CDR3 is TGTGCCAGCAGTCGTGGGGAGGGTAATGGCTACACCTTC. As protein: CASSRGEGNGYTF. The variable domain in full, completed from reference TRBV11-3 and TRBJ1-2, reads EAGVVQSPRYKIIEKKQPVAFWCNPISGHNTLYWYLQNLGQGPELLIRYENEEAVDDSQLPKDRFSAERLKGVDSTLKIQPAELGDSAVYLCASSRGEGNGYTFGSGTRLTVV.

This clone has just one count. The chain recombines TRBV10-2 with TRBJ1-2; D is possibly TRBD1 (5 bases). Trimming took off 4 bases at V and 4 bases at J, with 16 bases between the two ends. CDR1 is WSHSY and CDR2 is SAAADI in the germline V gene. The CDR3 loop spans 15 amino acids. DNA of the CDR3: TGCGCCAGCAGTGTGTCGGCAGGGACGGTCTATGGCTACACCTTC. Amino acid sequence: CASSVSAGTVYGYTF.

The J gene is TRBJ1-2, the V gene TRBV6-1; tentative D call: TRBD1 (5 bases). CDR1 and CDR2 (germline): MNHNS, SASEGT. V was clipped by 5 bases and J by 0 bases, with 10 bases between them. The CDR3 spans 14 residues. CDR3 in amino acids: CASSRDGANYGYTF. As DNA, the CDR3 is TGTGCCAGCAGTAGGGACGGAGCTAACTATGGCTACACCTTC.

This chain connects TRBV28 to TRBJ2-5; D possibly matches TRBD1 or TRBD2 (5 bases each). V lost 7 bases to trimming and J lost 4 bases, with 16 bases between them. The CDR3 has 14 residues. Germline V gene sequence: CDR1 MDHEN, CDR2 SYDVKM. The CDR3 sequence is CASTGGGQVETQYF. DNA of the CDR3: TGTGCCAGCACTGGGGGTGGCCAAGTAGAGACCCAGTACTTC.

This clone was picked up one time. V usage is TRBV27 and J usage is TRBJ1-1, with D possibly TRBD1 on 6 matching bases. This CDR3 spans 15 amino acids. V dropped 5 bases and J dropped 3 bases, with 16 bases sitting between them. Germline CDR1 and CDR2: MNHEY and SMNVEV (reference sequence). CDR3: CASSSLGHHYTEAFF. As DNA, the CDR3 is TGTGCCAGCAGTAGCCTGGGACACCATTACACTGAAGCTTTCTTT.

The chain couples TRBV5-6 to TRBJ1-1; D is uncertain. The V gene's germline CDR1 is SGHDT and CDR2 YYEEEE. Trimming removed 1 base from V and 5 bases from J, with 18 bases in between. The length of the CDR3 is 16 residues. For the CDR3, the DNA is TGTGCCAGCAGCTTGTATTCCGCGGGTCTGGTGACTGAAGCTTTCTTT. Translating it yields CASSLYSAGLVTEAFF.

This chain joins TRBV6-1 and TRBJ2-5; D is unclear. V lost 5 bases and J 5 bases, leaving 9 bases between the germline ends. This CDR3 has 12 residues. CDR1 and CDR2 from the germline V gene are MNHNS and SASEGT. The CDR3 nucleotides are TGTGCCAGCAGTCCTTTCACGGAGACCCAGTACTTC. Its protein product is CASSPFTETQYF.

Regarding this clone: The sample carries other DNA sequences with the same CDR3. This chain connects TRBV15 to TRBJ1-4, with no clear D. Germline loops: CDR1 LNHNV, CDR2 YYDKDF (reference sequence). This CDR3 region has 16 residues. With 0 bases removed from V and 0 bases from J, the gap between germline ends came to 8 bases. The CDR3 nucleotides are TGTGCCACCAGCAGAGATCTGGGTGCAACTAATGAAAAACTGTTTTTT. Translated, it gives CATSRDLGATNEKLFF. Full variable domain (rest looked up from reference TRBV15 and TRBJ1-4): DAMVIQNPRYQVTQFGKPVTLSCSQTLNHNVMYWYQQKSSQAPKLLFHYYDKDFNNEADTPDNFQSRRPNTSFCFLDIRSPGLGDTAMYLCATSRDLGATNEKLFFGSGTQLSVL.

The chain recombines TRBV4-3 with TRBJ1-3; no reliable D call. Germline values: CDR1 LGHNA, CDR2 YSLEER. The CDR3 sequence is 20 residues long. Trimming cost V 0 bases and J 0 bases, with 21 bases left between them. CDR3: CASSQENEVSSPRSGNTIYF. In DNA, the CDR3 is TGCGCCAGCAGCCAAGAGAATGAGGTGAGTTCCCCCCGCTCTGGAAACACCATATATTTT.

V is TRBV4-1 and J is TRBJ2-5; D is perhaps TRBD2 (5 bases). Germline values: CDR1 MGHRA, CDR2 YSYEKL. The V gene lost 1 base and the J gene lost 4 bases, with 16 bases spanning the gap. CDR3 size: 16 residues. This chain's CDR3 is CASSQALVQRVETQYF. The DNA for the CDR3 is TGCGCCAGCAGCCAAGCCTTGGTACAGAGGGTAGAGACCCAGTACTTC.

The V call is TRBV28, the J call TRBJ1-2; D remains ambiguous. V was pared by 6 bases and J by 1 base, with 6 bases between. CDR3 length equals 12 residues. CDR1 MDHEN and CDR2 SYDVKM come from the germline V gene. The CDR3 sequence: CASRSSNYGYTF. Written as DNA, the CDR3 is TGTGCCAGCAGGTCAAGTAACTATGGCTACACCTTC.

The chain has TRBV18 and TRBJ2-3; no reliable D call. The CDR3 is 13 amino acids. Germline CDR1 is KGHSH and CDR2 is LQKENI. Trimming took off 6 bases at V and 0 bases at J, with 7 bases between the two ends. The CDR3 loop reads CASSLSSTDTQYF. The CDR3 bases are TGTGCCAGCTCCCTCTCTAGCACAGATACGCAGTATTTT.

This clone is a singleton in its sample. V gene TRBV10-3 combines with J gene TRBJ1-2; D unclear. The CDR3 extends over 11 amino acids. The V and J ends lost 11 bases and 2 bases respectively, with 9 bases between them. Per the germline V gene, CDR1 is ENHRY and CDR2 is SYGVKD. CDR3 sequence: CAARGNYGYTF. The CDR3 nucleotides are TGTGCCGCCCGGGGAAACTATGGCTACACCTTC.

The chain has TRBV19 and TRBJ1-6, with 10 positions matching TRBD1. CDR3 length equals 15 residues. V shed 6 bases, J shed 10 bases, and the junction held 9 bases outside the gene matches. Looked up from germline, CDR1 is LNHDA and CDR2 is SQIVND (reference sequence). CDR3 loop: CASSQRTGGGSPLHF. Written as DNA, the CDR3 is TGTGCCAGTAGCCAACGGACAGGGGGAGGATCACCCCTCCACTTT.

Remarks on this clone: Other DNA sequences in the sample encode the same CDR3. This chain joins TRBV6-5 and TRBJ1-1; D perhaps matches TRBD1 (5 bases). The CDR3 spans 14 residues. Germline V lookup: CDR1 MNHEY, CDR2 SVGAGI. V lost 6 bases to trimming and J lost 0 bases, with 11 bases between them. The CDR3 nucleotides are TGTGCCAGCAGCTTGGGGACGGTGAACACTGAAGCTTTCTTT. Its translation is CASSLGTVNTEAFF.

The chain has TRBV11-2 and TRBJ1-1; D gene ambiguous. Trimming shortened V by 1 base and J by 4 bases, and 10 bases separated the two germline ends. The length of the CDR3 is 14 residues. Germline CDR1 reads SGHAT; CDR2 reads FQNNGV. In DNA, the CDR3 is TGTGCCAGCAGCTTAGTTGGGGTCACCACTGAAGCTTTCTTT. Translated, it gives CASSLVGVTTEAFF.

The rearrangement links TRBV5-1 to TRBJ2-3; 10 bases fit TRBD2. The J segment lost 0 bases and the V segment lost 4 bases, leaving 5 bases of the junction unmatched. This CDR3 has 16 amino acids. The germline CDR1 and CDR2 sequences are SGHRS and YFSETQ. CDR3 nucleotides: TGCGCCAGCAGCGTTGGACTAGCGGCTAGCACAGATACGCAGTATTTT. The encoded protein is CASSVGLAASTDTQYF.

The rearrangement uses TRBV6-1 and TRBJ1-5; 9 nucleotides match TRBD1. V lost 4 bases, J lost 1 base, and 2 bases stayed unmatched. Germline V gives CDR1 MNHNS, CDR2 SASEGT. The CDR3 spans 15 residues. In DNA, the CDR3 is TGTGCCAGCAGTGTAGGACAGGGGAGCAATCAGCCCCAGCATTTT. Translation gives CASSVGQGSNQPQHF.

The V gene is TRBV5-6, the J gene TRBJ1-4; 7 positions agree with TRBD1. Germline-derived CDR1 and CDR2 are SGHDT and YYEEEE. V gave up 2 bases and J gave up 3 bases; unmatched junction bases: 1. The CDR3 loop spans 14 amino acids. CDR3 amino acids: CASSFGQANEKLFF. The CDR3 bases are TGTGCCAGCAGCTTTGGACAGGCTAATGAAAAACTGTTTTTT.

This clone was found once. The chain combines TRBV2 with TRBJ2-1; D is perhaps TRBD1 or TRBD2 (6 bases each). In germline, CDR1 is SNHLY, CDR2 FYNNEI. The CDR3 is made up of 13 amino acids. V dropped 6 bases and J dropped 8 bases, with 14 bases sitting between them. CDR3 nucleotide sequence: TGTGCCAGCAGCCCGGGGGCGTGGTATGAGCAGTTCTTC. Translation: CASSPGAWYEQFF.

The rearrangement uses TRBV5-1 and TRBJ1-3; 7 positions match TRBD1. Per germline, CDR1 SGHRS and CDR2 YFSETQ. The CDR3 is made up of 13 amino acids. J lost 3 bases, V lost 4 bases, and 1 base had no gene match. The DNA for the CDR3 is TGCGCCAGCAGCCAGGGGGGTGGAAACACCATATATTTT. It yields the protein CASSQGGGNTIYF.

The rearrangement joins TRBV7-2 to TRBJ2-7; weak D call: TRBD2 (6 bases). The CDR3 loop spans 15 amino acids. Between the trimmed V and J ends, which lost 1 base and 3 bases, there was a span of 13 bases. CDR1 SGHTA and CDR2 FQGNSA come from the germline V gene. DNA for the CDR3: TGTGCCAGCAGCTTAGGTCCGGGAGACCTCTACGAGCAGTACTTC. The encoded protein is CASSLGPGDLYEQYF.

The rearrangement joins TRBV5-1 to TRBJ1-1; no reliable D call. This CDR3 is built from 14 residues. Germline-derived CDR1 and CDR2 are SGHRS and YFSETQ. V was shortened by 0 bases and J by 5 bases, with 11 bases between the two germline ends. Here the CDR3 reads CASSLDGEGTEAFF. CDR3 coding DNA: TGCGCCAGCAGCTTGGACGGGGAAGGAACTGAAGCTTTCTTT.

The V and J genes are TRBV7-8 and TRBJ2-5; TRBD1 matches 8 bases. This CDR3 has 14 amino acids. Trimming cost V 1 base and J 5 bases; bases outside gene matches: 3. The germline CDR1 and CDR2 sequences are SGHVS and FQNEAQ. The CDR3 reads CASSLDRGWETQYF. The CDR3 DNA is TGTGCCAGCAGCTTAGACAGGGGGTGGGAGACCCAGTACTTC.

The chain is built from TRBV28 and TRBJ1-1; D is uncertain. The CDR3 has 15 amino acids. The germline CDR1 and CDR2 sequences are MDHEN and SYDVKM. V lost 2 bases and J lost 4, with 14 bases in between. The CDR3 sequence is CASSLRARSSTEAFF. The CDR3 coding sequence is TGTGCCAGCAGTTTACGGGCCAGGAGTAGCACTGAAGCTTTCTTT.

V gene TRBV15 combines with J gene TRBJ2-5, with D hard to call. CDR1 is LNHNV and CDR2 is YYDKDF in the germline V gene (reference sequence). The CDR3 is 16 residues long. Trimming stripped 0 bases from V and 4 bases from J, with 15 bases between. CDR3 residues: CATSREYGVIAETQYF. The CDR3, as DNA: TGTGCCACCAGCAGAGAGTATGGCGTAATTGCAGAGACCCAGTACTTC.

This clone was recorded a few times. This chain links TRBV5-1 with TRBJ2-3; D is unresolved. V dropped 4 bases and J dropped 6 bases, with 18 bases sitting between them. CDR1 SGHRS and CDR2 YFSETQ come from the germline V gene. The CDR3 covers 15 residues. In DNA, the CDR3 is TGCGCCAGCAGCACCGGCCCCCTGGTTGTCGATACGCAGTATTTT. Amino acids: CASSTGPLVVDTQYF.

This sequence joins TRBV19 and TRBJ2-2; 9 bases agree with TRBD1. Trimming at V came to 7 bases and at J to 6 bases, leaving 12 bases not matched to a gene. In germline, CDR1 is LNHDA, CDR2 SQIVND (reference sequence). This CDR3 spans 16 amino acids. CDR3 coding DNA: TGTGCCAGTAAACGGGGTCGGGACAGGGCGGCCGGGGAGCTGTTTTTT. It codes for CASKRGRDRAAGELFF.